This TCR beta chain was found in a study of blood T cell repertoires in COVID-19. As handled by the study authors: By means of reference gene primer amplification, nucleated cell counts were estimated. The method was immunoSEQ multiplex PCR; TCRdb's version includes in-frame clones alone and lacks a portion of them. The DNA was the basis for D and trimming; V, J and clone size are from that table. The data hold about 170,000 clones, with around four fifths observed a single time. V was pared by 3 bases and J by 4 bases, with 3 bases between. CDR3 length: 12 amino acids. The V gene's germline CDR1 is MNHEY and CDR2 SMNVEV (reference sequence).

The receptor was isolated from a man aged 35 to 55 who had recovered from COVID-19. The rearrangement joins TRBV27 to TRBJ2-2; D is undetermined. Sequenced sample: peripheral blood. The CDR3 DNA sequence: TGTGCCAGCAGTTTCATCACCGGGGAGCTGTTTTTT. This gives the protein CASSFITGELFF.